A single T cell receptor beta chain is shown here with its context. From the PCR reads, TCRdb called clonotypes with MiXCR, one entry per CDR3 protein. The data hold 300,000 to 400,000 distinct CDR3 sequences, with roughly 23% observed a single time. The CDR3 is 18 residues long. Trimming left V 4 bases short and J 3 bases short, with 19 bases between. The data were obtained in a study of molecular identifiers for immune sequencing clone quantification. The receptor was derived from a human donor in good health. Some libraries in this study had Jurkat cell RNA spiked in. The V and J genes are TRBV12-3 or TRBV12-4 and TRBJ2-6; D is perhaps TRBD1 (6 bases). What was sequenced was naive CD8+ T cells from blood, with Jurkat cell RNA spiked in. Subset specified: FACS-sorted CD8+CD4-CCR7+CD45RA+ naive T cells. The DNA for the CDR3 is TGTGCCAGCAGTTCATTGGACAGCGATTACTTTGGGGCCAACGTCCTGACTTTC. Translated: CASSSLDSDYFGANVLTF.